This T cell receptor beta chain is from a study of graft-versus-host responses after intestinal transplantation. As for the study in general: Recipients uniformly received anti-thymocyte globulin induction, followed by tacrolimus and steroids for three to four years.

Profiling relied on immunoSEQ multiplex PCR, and the TCRdb table lists in-frame clones only, not all of them. The data contain about 81,000 clones, less than 95% of them singletons. Overall study results and limits: The recipient marrow held GvH clones, and some of them showed up first in ileum or blood. Allografts from individuals with graft-donor T cell macrochimerism displayed high graft-versus-host to host-versus-graft clonal ratios.

For this clone: Its cognate antigen is unknown.

Looked up from germline, CDR1 is GTSNPN and CDR2 is SVGIG (reference sequence). The CDR3 length is 14 residues. With 5 bases removed from V and 0 bases from J, the gap between germline ends came to 11 bases. The origin of this receptor is a human donor who was the organ donor for an intestinal transplant. This sample comprised unstimulated CD4+ T cells sorted from spleen or lymph node cells, obtained before transplant. V usage is TRBV30 and J usage is TRBJ2-1; D is ambiguous. The CDR3 loop reads CAWSRLSSYNEQFF. The CDR3 DNA reads as TGTGCCTGGTCCAGACTTAGCTCCTACAATGAGCAGTTCTTC.